This TCR beta chain was obtained from a study of blood T cell repertoires in COVID-19. In the study overall: The samples span acute and convalescent COVID-19 from the United States, Italy and Spain. From T cells, B-cell-depleted T cells, or PBMCs came the material, which was cDNA or gDNA.

Data came from immunoSEQ multiplex PCR; TCRdb stores just in-frame clones and leaves some out. The sample has 390,000 or so clones; about 87% are singletons. Germline CDR1 reads LNHDA; CDR2 reads SQIVND (reference sequence). The CDR3 is 13 amino acids. Unmatched junction bases numbered 4, after V lost 6 bases and J lost 4 bases. The V call is TRBV19, the J call TRBJ2-7, with 9 bases fitting TRBD1. This TCR derives from a woman in her twenties or thirties with COVID-19, enrolled during active disease. Sequenced: peripheral blood. CDR3 amino acids: CASSRQGEYEQYF. Here the CDR3 DNA reads TGTGCCAGTAGCCGACAGGGGGAGTACGAGCAGTACTTC. Full variable domain (remainder filled in from reference TRBV19 and TRBJ2-7): DGGITQSPKYLFRKEGQNVTLSCEQNLNHDAMYWYRQDPGQGLRLIYYSQIVNDFQKGDIAEGYSVSREKKESFPLTVTSAQKNPTAFYLCASSRQGEYEQYFGPGTRLTVT.